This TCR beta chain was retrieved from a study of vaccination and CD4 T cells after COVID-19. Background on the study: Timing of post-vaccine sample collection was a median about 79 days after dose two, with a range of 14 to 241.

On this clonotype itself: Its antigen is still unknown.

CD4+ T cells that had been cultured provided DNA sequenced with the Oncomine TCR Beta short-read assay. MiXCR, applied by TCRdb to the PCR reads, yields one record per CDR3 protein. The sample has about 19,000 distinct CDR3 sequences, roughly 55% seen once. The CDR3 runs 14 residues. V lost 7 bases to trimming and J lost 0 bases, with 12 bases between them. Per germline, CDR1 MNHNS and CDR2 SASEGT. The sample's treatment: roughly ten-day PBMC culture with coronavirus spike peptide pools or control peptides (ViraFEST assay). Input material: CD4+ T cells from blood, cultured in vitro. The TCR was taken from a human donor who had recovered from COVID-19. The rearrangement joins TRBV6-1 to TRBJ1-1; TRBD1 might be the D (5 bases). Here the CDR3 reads CASTYQGMNTEAFF. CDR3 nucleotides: TGTGCCAGCACCTACCAGGGCATGAACACTGAAGCTTTCTTT.